This T cell receptor (beta chain) was documented in a study of metastatic and nonmetastatic thyroid tumors. Study as a whole: Patients with malignant and benign thyroid disease provided blood and tumor or nodule tissue, whose repertoires were compared. Overall study findings and caveats: A significant increase in TCR beta diversity was reportedly seen in malignant thyroid tumors relative to benign nodules, in blood and tumor.

This clone was counted at least ten times. What it binds is unknown. Germline V CDR1 and CDR2: LNHNV, YYDKDF (reference sequence). Trimming stripped 8 bases from V and 10 bases from J, with 11 bases between. The CDR3 length is 10 residues. Each patient came to thyroid surgery without any prior treatment (of any kind). In the source study's methods: Variation in CDR3 across clinicopathological groups served as the basis for constructing a distant-metastasis classifier in papillary thyroid cancer. TCRdb used MiXCR to call clones anew from the PCR reads. The V and J calls and clone size come from TCRdb's table, not from the authors' own analysis. The sample yields just over 20,000 clones, 15% to 18% seen once.

Sequencing was performed on blood. The J gene is TRBJ1-2, the V gene TRBV15; D unresolved. This TCR was sampled from a female donor with papillary thyroid cancer or a benign thyroid nodule (not recorded which). Some clones in this sample may be carry-over from other donors' samples. The CDR3 DNA follows: TGTGCCACCTTCGGCGACAACTACACCTTC. It specifies CATFGDNYTF.